Only a few counts were recorded for the clone carrying this TCR beta chain. No antigen is known for it. This sample is drawn from a study of CD8 T cells in ankylosing spondylitis. General study results and limits: As for the disease-linked clones, they showed a CD8+ phenotype and occurred at relatively low frequencies in peripheral blood. There was a TCR beta motif, made of several highly homologous variants, that appeared characteristic of ankylosing spondylitis blood. Reports say disease-linked clones showed up significantly more in matched ankylosing spondylitis synovial fluid.

Quantitative 5'-RACE with molecular barcodes produced the TCR beta libraries. TCRdb analysed the 5' RACE reads with MiXCR anew, one entry per CDR3 protein. The sample records 300,000 to 400,000 distinct CDR3 sequences, about a fifth being singletons. Input material: blood, either unsorted or a sorted T cell fraction (not recorded which). The receptor was isolated from a male donor with ankylosing spondylitis.

The DNA for the CDR3 is TGCAGTGCTAGAAACACAGGGGCTCTGACCGAAGCTTTCTTT. Its protein product is CSARNTGALTEAFF. V gene TRBV20-1 combines with J gene TRBJ1-1, with 7 nucleotides matching TRBD1. CDR1 and CDR2 from the germline V gene are DFQATT and SNEGSKA (reference sequence). V dropped 2 bases and J dropped 8; count of bases not matched to a gene: 11. The length of the CDR3 is 14 residues.